One and the same sample provided the 20 T cell receptor beta chains below, sequenced in a study of T cell clusters in autoimmune cytopenias. About 39,000 genome equivalents of blood DNA were amplified for TRB. TRB was amplified by touch-down multiplex PCR, primer pools A and B combined. Following a re-call of the multiplex PCR reads, TCRdb has one entry per CDR3 protein and lacks DNA. With approximately 4,800 distinct CDR3 sequences in the sample, the ten largest clones hold approximately 8.5%. The sequencing sample was made of peripheral blood. The receptors stem from a human donor with an autoimmune cytopenia or autoimmune hepatitis (not recorded which).

The chain links TRBV5-8 to TRBJ1-5; TCRdb's D call of TRBD1 is untestable without DNA. CDR3 length: 17 residues. The germline V gene encodes CDR1 SGHTS and CDR2 YDEGEE. CDR3 loop: CASSPKQHGQENQPQHF.

The chain employs TRBV6-4 and TRBJ1-4. The germline V gene has CDR1 MRHNA and CDR2 SNTAGT. The CDR3 totals 15 residues. The CDR3 here is CASSRGGTKNEKLFF.

According to its frequency, this clonotype is medium-sized. V usage is TRBV6-2 or TRBV6-3 and J usage is TRBJ1-6; TCRdb indicates TRBD1, and absent DNA this call remains unverified. CDR3 length: 15 amino acids. Germline lookup yields CDR1 MNHEY and CDR2 SVGEGT. The CDR3 loop reads CASSYWGAKNSPLHF.

The V gene is TRBV6-6, the J gene TRBJ2-3; the D call of TRBD2 rests on TCRdb alone, since no DNA is present to check it. The CDR3 extends over 18 amino acids. CDR1 is MNHNY and CDR2 is SVGAGI in the germline V gene (reference sequence). CDR3 sequence reads: CASSYGGGGASQPDTQYF.

V is TRBV18 and J is TRBJ2-7. CDR3 length: 12 amino acids. Germline V gene data show CDR1 as KGHSH and CDR2 as LQKENI. This CDR3 is CASSPESYEQYF.

The V gene is TRBV19, the J gene TRBJ1-1; the D call from TCRdb, TRBD1, cannot be confirmed without DNA. The germline gives CDR1 LNHDA, CDR2 SQIVND (reference sequence). The CDR3 sequence is 15 residues long. CDR3 sequence: CASSIGDREYTEAFF.

In terms of frequency, this clonotype is medium-sized. The rearrangement links TRBV19 to TRBJ2-3; TCRdb's D gene call, TRBD1, goes unchecked for lack of DNA. CDR3 length: 15 residues. Germline CDR1 LNHDA, CDR2 SQIVND (reference sequence). CDR3 in amino acids: CASSTRGRTLDTQYF. Based on the CDR3 plus reference TRBV19 and TRBJ2-3, the full variable domain is DGGITQSPKYLFRKEGQNVTLSCEQNLNHDAMYWYRQDPGQGLRLIYYSQIVNDFQKGDIAEGYSVSREKKESFPLTVTSAQKNPTAFYLCASSTRGRTLDTQYFGPGTRLTVL.

The chain employs TRBV27 and TRBJ2-2. Germline V lookup: CDR1 MNHEY, CDR2 SMNVEV (reference sequence). The CDR3 is 15 amino acids. CDR3 residues: CASSLGSYNTGELFF.

The chain carries TRBV12-3 or TRBV12-4 and TRBJ2-7; TCRdb indicates TRBD1, and absent DNA this call remains unverified. The CDR3 is 15 residues long. CDR3: CASSLRDRFPYEQYF.

The chain couples TRBV6-5 to TRBJ1-2; TCRdb's D call of TRBD1 is untestable without DNA. This CDR3 has 14 amino acids. CDR1 and CDR2 from the germline V gene are MNHEY and SVGAGI. The CDR3 reads CASSYSDRDYGYTF.

This clonotype ranks as medium-sized in terms of frequency. The V and J genes are TRBV12-3 or TRBV12-4 and TRBJ2-1; TCRdb's D gene call, TRBD1, goes unchecked for lack of DNA. The CDR3 has 14 residues. CDR3 residues: CASSLPQGYNEQFF.

Judged by frequency, this clonotype is large. V and J are TRBV19 and TRBJ2-7; TCRdb lists TRBD2, though no DNA is available to test this call. CDR1 is LNHDA, CDR2 SQIVND, per germline (reference sequence). The length of the CDR3 is 12 residues. This CDR3 reads CASSIEGREQYF.

The V gene is TRBV10-3, the J gene TRBJ2-1; the TRBD1 assignment by TCRdb is unverifiable without DNA. The CDR3 runs 16 residues. CDR1 and CDR2 from the germline V gene are ENHRY and SYGVKD. This CDR3 is CAISGAPGQPGDEQFF.

By frequency, this clonotype is large. V usage is TRBV29-1 and J usage is TRBJ2-3; there is no DNA to check the TCRdb D call of TRBD2. This CDR3 comprises 14 residues. In germline, CDR1 is SQVTM, CDR2 ANQGSEA. CDR3 amino acids: CSVAASGRADTQYF.

The rearrangement uses TRBV10-3 and TRBJ2-2; TCRdb reports TRBD1, a call that lacks DNA to check it against. In germline, CDR1 is ENHRY, CDR2 SYGVKD. The length of the CDR3 is 17 residues. The CDR3 sequence: CAISEIGGPGGTGELFF.

Frequency places this clonotype as medium-sized (0.01 to 0.1%). The chain recombines TRBV6-5 with TRBJ2-5; TCRdb's D call, TRBD1, is unchecked because there is no DNA. CDR3 size: 13 residues. From germline, CDR1 is MNHEY and CDR2 SVGAGI. CDR3 in amino acids: CASSSKGGETQYF.

This clonotype registers medium-sized (0.01 to 0.1%) by frequency. This chain connects TRBV10-3 to TRBJ1-6; TCRdb gives TRBD1 as the D gene, but with no DNA this cannot be confirmed. Germline V gene data show CDR1 as ENHRY and CDR2 as SYGVKD. The CDR3 has 13 amino acids. The CDR3 protein is CATAGQGDSPLHF.

Frequency places this clonotype as medium-sized. The CDR3 reads CAWSGPTLLAKNIQYF. The chain couples TRBV30 to TRBJ2-4. CDR1 is GTSNPN and CDR2 is SVGIG in the germline V gene (reference sequence). CDR3 length equals 16 residues. The full variable domain, with the rest looked up from reference TRBV30 and TRBJ2-4, is SQTIHQWPATLVQPVGSPLSLECTVEGTSNPNLYWYRQAAGRGLQLLFYSVGIGQISSEVPQNLSASRPQDRQFILSSKKLLLSDSGFYLCAWSGPTLLAKNIQYFGAGTRLSVL.

V is TRBV5-6 and J is TRBJ2-1; TCRdb's D call of TRBD2 is untestable without DNA. The CDR3 consists of 16 residues. Looked up from germline, CDR1 is SGHDT and CDR2 is YYEEEE. CDR3 amino acids: CASSPKGLAEHNEQFF.

This clonotype shows up as medium-sized by frequency. V and J are TRBV27 and TRBJ2-1; lacking DNA, the TRBD2 call made by TCRdb goes unchecked. The V gene's germline CDR1 is MNHEY and CDR2 SMNVEV (reference sequence). CDR3 length equals 14 residues. CDR3: CASSSRRAQDEQFF.